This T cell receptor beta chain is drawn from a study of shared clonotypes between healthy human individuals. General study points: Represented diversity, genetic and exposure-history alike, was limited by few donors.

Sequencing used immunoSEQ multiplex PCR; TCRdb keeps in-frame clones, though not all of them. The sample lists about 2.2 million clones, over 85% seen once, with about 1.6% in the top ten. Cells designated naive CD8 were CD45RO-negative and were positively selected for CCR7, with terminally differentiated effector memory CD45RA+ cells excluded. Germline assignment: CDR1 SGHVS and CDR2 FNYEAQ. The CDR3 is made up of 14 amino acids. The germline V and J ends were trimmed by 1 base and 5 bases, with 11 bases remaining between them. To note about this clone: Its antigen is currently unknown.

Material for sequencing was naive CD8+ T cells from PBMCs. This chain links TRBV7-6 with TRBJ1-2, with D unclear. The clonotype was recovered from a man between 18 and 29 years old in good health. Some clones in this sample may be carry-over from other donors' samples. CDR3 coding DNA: TGTGCCAGCAGCTTAGGGATGGTAGGGTATGGCTACACCTTC. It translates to CASSLGMVGYGYTF.